This T cell receptor beta chain is from a study of immune evolution from preneoplasia to lung adenocarcinoma (dated by TCRdb to the early 2020s). Broadly, across the study: No AAH lesions showed HLA loss of heterozygosity, compared with 6% to 7.5% of AIS, around 15% of MIA and about a third of ADC lesions. The TCR sequencing data were obtained from 45 to 60 patients. POLYSOLVER was used to infer class I HLA alleles from exome data, and LOHHLA was used to detect allele-specific HLA loss. Resected precursor lesions (AAH, AIS, MIA) and invasive adenocarcinomas were compared with paired morphologically normal lung tissue. The study combined immune gene expression, TCR sequencing and multiplex immunofluorescence to profile immune contexture across lung adenocarcinoma precursors and invasive adenocarcinoma. The sample size depended on which specimens were available, not on a prior power calculation. The overall cohort was made up of 53 patients with pulmonary nodules who had surgical resection. According to the study, roughly 100 samples were used for TCR sequencing. The immune data were integrated with whole exome sequencing and methylation data from the same cohort of nodules. Paper-wide results and their limitations: Normal lung had the highest top T cell clone frequencies, which appeared to decline progressively from AAH through AIS, MIA and invasive adenocarcinoma. Compared with EGFR-mutant or double wild-type lesions, KRAS-mutant nodules had the highest T cell clonality. The findings were based on association rather than direct causation, and larger cohorts with long-term follow-up and longitudinal biopsies were deemed needed. Because every patient came from Japan and China, how well the results apply to Western populations was uncertain. Clonality was highest in normal lung, while later-stage lesions appeared to show lower clonality but higher T cell density and diversity.

Between the mid-2010s and the late 2010s, the patients underwent resection in either Japan or China. Two lung cancer pathologists independently reviewed H&E slides to confirm the histologic diagnosis of every case. Premalignant or tumor cells were enriched for nucleic acid extraction by macro-dissection performed after pathologic assessment. The AllPrep DNA/RNA FFPE Kit was used to isolate DNA from FFPE tissue. From the cysteine through the phenylalanine, the CDR3 covers 15 amino acids. The DNA shown is the 45-base CDR3, in frame from base 1. V is pared back by 3 bases and J by 2 bases, with 11 bases lying between the germline termini. From a lookup of the germline V gene, CDR1 and CDR2 are SGDLS and YYNGEE. Using the immunoSEQ hsTCRbeta Kit, TCR beta CDR3 regions were sequenced from DNA. Per the original workflow: The ImmunoSEQ Analyzer was used to analyse the TCR sequencing data. T cell clonality was defined as 1 minus Pielou's evenness, as computed on productive rearrangements. To measure T cell diversity, the inverse Simpson index was applied to productive templates. T cell density was defined as TCR beta template counts normalized to usable DNA, with usable DNA estimated by amplification and sequencing of housekeeping genes. Two-sided Kruskal-Wallis tests were used to compare TCR metrics between histologic stages. The source is immuneACCESS, and TCRdb retained only in-frame sequences with V and J called. Part of the clones is not carried over; for the studies checked, unresolved V genes explain less than half of this, and the remainder is unexplained. V, J and clone size are those of that table, while D and trimming were read from the DNA. The sample records around 6,800 clones, 70% to 80% of which are singletons. Of the sample, 6.5% to 10% is held by the ten largest clones.

This clone appeared once. What this receptor recognizes is not known. Per-nucleotide qualities are absent, and no much larger clonotype sits a single base away. The sequence links TRBV9 to TRBJ2-2, with no D gene named confidently. Sequencing input: FFPE atypical adenomatous hyperplasia tissue from the lung. The cell subset or site label here, explained by the study, means: atypical adenomatous hyperplasia (AAH), lung preneoplasia. The receptor was derived from a donor at least 70 years old with lung adenocarcinoma. Some clones in this sample may be carry-over from other donors' samples. The CDR3 protein sequence reads: CASSEVGGNTGELFF. The bases read TGTGCCAGCAGCGAAGTTGGCGGTAACACCGGGGAGCTGTTTTTT.